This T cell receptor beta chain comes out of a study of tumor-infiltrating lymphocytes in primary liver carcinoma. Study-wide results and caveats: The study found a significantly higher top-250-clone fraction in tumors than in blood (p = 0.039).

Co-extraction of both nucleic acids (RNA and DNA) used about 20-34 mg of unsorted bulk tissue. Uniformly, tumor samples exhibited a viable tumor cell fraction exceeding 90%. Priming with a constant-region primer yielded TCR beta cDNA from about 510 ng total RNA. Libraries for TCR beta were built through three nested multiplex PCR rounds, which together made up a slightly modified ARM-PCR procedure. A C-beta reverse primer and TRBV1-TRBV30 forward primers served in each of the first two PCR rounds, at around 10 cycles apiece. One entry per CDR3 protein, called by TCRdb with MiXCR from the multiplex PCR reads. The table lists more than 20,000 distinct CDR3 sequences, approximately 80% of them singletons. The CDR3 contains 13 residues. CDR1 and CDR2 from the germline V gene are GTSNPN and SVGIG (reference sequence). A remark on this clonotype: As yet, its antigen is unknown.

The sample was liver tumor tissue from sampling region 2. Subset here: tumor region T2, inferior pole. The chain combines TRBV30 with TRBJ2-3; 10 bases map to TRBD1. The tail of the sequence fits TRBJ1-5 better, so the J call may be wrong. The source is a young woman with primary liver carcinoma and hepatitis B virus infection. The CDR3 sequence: CACPDRGRYTQHF. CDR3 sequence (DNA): TGTGCCTGTCCCGACAGGGGGCGTTACACACAGCATTTT.